This T cell receptor (beta chain) appears in the sequencing data of a study of blood T cell repertoires in COVID-19. The CDR3 sequence is 14 residues long. Between the trimmed V and J ends, which lost 6 bases and 3 bases, there was a span of 12 bases. Per the germline V gene, CDR1 is MDHEN and CDR2 is SYDVKM. Profiled with immunoSEQ multiplex PCR; TCRdb holds only in-frame clones, not every one. Of around 250,000 clones in the sample, approximately 83% were seen once. In this sample, this clone turned up a few times. The genes are TRBV28 and TRBJ1-5, with TRBD1 as a possible D gene (6 bases). The TCR originated in a woman in her forties or fifties who had recovered from COVID-19. The sequenced material came from PBMCs or T cells enriched from blood (not recorded which). CDR3 DNA sequence: TGTGCCAGCAGCATCACAGGGTACAATCAGCCCCAGCATTTT. Amino acid sequence: CASSITGYNQPQHF.